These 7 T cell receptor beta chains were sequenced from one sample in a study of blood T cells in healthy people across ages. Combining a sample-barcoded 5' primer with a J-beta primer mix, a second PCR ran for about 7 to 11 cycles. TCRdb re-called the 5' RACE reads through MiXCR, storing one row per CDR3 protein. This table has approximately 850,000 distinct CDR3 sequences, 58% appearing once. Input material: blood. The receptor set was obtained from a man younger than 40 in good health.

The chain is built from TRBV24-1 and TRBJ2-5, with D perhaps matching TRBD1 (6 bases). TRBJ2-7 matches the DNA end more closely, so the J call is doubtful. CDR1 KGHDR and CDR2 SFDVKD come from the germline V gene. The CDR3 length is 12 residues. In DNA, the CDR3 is TGTGCCACGGACAGTTCAGTCTACGAGCAGTACTTC. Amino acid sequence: CATDSSVYEQYF.

CDR3 sequence (DNA): TGTGCCAGCAGTTATTCCAGTAGCGGGAGGTCCTACGAGCAGTACTTC. Amino acids: CASSYSSSGRSYEQYF. The chain recombines TRBV6-6 with TRBJ2-7, with 10 bases that match TRBD2. V shed 3 bases, J shed 1 base, and the junction held 6 bases outside the gene matches. CDR3 length equals 16 residues. Germline CDR1 is MNHNY and CDR2 is SVGAGI (reference sequence).

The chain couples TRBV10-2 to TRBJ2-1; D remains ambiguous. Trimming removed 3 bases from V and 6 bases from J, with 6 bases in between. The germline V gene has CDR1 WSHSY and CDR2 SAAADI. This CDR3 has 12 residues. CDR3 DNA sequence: TGCGCCAGCAGTGAAGCCTTCAATGAGCAGTTCTTC. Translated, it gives CASSEAFNEQFF.

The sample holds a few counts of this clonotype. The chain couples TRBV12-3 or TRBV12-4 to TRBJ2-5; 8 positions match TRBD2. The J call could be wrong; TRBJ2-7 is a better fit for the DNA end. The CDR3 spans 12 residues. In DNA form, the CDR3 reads TGTGCCAGCAGTCTAACTAGCGGCGAGCAGTACTTC. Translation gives CASSLTSGEQYF.

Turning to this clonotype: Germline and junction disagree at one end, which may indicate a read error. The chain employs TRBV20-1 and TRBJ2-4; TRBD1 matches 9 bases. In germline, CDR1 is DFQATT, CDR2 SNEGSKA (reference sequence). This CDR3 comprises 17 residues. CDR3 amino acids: CSARDQTAGTGWDIQYF. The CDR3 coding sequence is TGCAGTGCTCGAGACCAGACGGCCGGGACAGGGTGGGACATTCAGTACTTC.

The CDR3 reads CASSLLTSGQYYNEQFF. CDR3 nucleotide sequence: TGTGCCAGCAGCTTGTTAACTAGCGGGCAGTACTACAATGAGCAGTTCTTC. The rearrangement joins TRBV5-6 to TRBJ2-1, with 9 bases lining up with TRBD2. Per germline, CDR1 SGHDT and CDR2 YYEEEE. There are 17 residues in the CDR3. V lost 1 base and J lost 3; bases outside the gene matches: 8.

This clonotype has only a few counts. The CDR3 sequence is CSARDRIYYEQYF. CDR3 sequence (DNA): TGCAGTGCTAGAGACAGGATTTACTACGAGCAGTACTTC. The V and J genes are TRBV20-1 and TRBJ2-7; D gene uncertain. Trimming shortened V by 0 bases and J by 3 bases, and 9 bases separated the two germline ends. The CDR3 covers 13 residues. Germline V gene lookup returns CDR1 DFQATT and CDR2 SNEGSKA (reference sequence).